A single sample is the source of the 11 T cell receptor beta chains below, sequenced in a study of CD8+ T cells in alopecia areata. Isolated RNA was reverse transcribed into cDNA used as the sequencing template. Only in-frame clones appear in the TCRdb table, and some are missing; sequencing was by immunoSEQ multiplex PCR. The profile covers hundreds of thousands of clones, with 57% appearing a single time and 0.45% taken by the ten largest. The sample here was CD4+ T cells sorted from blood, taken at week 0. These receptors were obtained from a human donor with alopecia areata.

CDR3 DNA: TGTGCCAGCACCGACGGGGTAGCCAATGAGCAGTTCTTC. Its protein is CASTDGVANEQFF. The chain employs TRBV6-4 and TRBJ2-1; weak D call: TRBD2 (5 bases). Trimming removed 7 bases from V and 6 bases from J, with 13 bases in between. The CDR3 runs 13 residues. CDR1 is MRHNA, CDR2 SNTAGT, per germline.

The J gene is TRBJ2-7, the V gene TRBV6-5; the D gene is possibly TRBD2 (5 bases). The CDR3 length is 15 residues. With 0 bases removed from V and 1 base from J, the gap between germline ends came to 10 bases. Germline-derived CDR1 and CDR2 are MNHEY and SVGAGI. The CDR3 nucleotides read TGTGCCAGCAGTTACTCTTTCCGGGGTTCCTACGAGCAGTACTTC. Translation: CASSYSFRGSYEQYF.

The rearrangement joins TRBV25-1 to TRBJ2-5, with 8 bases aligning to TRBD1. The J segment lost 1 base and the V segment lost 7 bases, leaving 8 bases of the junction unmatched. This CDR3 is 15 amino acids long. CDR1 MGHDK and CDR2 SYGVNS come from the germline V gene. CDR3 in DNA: TGTGCCAGCACAACCATCGGGACAGGCCAAGAGACCCAGTACTTC. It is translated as CASTTIGTGQETQYF.

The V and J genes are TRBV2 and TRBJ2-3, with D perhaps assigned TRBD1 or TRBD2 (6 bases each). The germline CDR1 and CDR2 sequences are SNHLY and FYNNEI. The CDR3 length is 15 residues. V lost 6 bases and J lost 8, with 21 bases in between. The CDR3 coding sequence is TGTGCCAGCAGCGACTGGGACATCCGGAGGGGTACGCAGTATTTT. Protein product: CASSDWDIRRGTQYF.

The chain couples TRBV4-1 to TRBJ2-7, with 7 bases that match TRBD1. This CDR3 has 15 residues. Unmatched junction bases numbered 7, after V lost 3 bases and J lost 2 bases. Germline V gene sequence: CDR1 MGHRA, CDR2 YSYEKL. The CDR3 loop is CASSHGTVAPYEQYF. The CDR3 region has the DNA TGCGCCAGCAGCCACGGGACAGTGGCCCCCTACGAGCAGTACTTC.

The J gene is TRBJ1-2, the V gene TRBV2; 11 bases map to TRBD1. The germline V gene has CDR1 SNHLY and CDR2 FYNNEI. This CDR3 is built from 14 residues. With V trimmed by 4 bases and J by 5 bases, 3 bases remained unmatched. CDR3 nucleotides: TGTGCCAGCAGTGTGGACAGGGGGCCTTATGGCTACACCTTC. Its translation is CASSVDRGPYGYTF. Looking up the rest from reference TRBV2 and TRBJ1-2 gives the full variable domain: EPEVTQTPSHQVTQMGQEVILRCVPISNHLYFYWYRQILGQKVEFLVSFYNNEISEKSEIFDDQFSVERPDGSNFTLKIRSTKLEDSAMYFCASSVDRGPYGYTFGSGTRLTVV.

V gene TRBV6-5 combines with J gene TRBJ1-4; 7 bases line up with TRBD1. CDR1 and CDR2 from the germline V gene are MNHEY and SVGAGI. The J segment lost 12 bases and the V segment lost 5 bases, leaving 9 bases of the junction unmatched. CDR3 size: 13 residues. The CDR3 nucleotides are TGTGCCAGCAGTCGGCGACAGGGAGCGGAACTGTTTTTT. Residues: CASSRRQGAELFF.

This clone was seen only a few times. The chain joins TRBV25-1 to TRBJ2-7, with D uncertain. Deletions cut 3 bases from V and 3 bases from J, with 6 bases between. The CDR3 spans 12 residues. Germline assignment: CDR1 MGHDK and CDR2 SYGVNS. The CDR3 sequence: CASSEAYYEQYF. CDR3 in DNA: TGTGCCAGCAGTGAGGCCTACTACGAGCAGTACTTC.

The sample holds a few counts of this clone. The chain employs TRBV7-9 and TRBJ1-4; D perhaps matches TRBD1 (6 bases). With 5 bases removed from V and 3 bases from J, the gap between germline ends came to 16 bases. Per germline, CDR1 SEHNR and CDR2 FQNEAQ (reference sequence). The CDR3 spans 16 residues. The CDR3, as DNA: TGTGCCAGCAGCACCCACCTGGACAGTCCTAATGAAAAACTGTTTTTT. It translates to CASSTHLDSPNEKLFF.

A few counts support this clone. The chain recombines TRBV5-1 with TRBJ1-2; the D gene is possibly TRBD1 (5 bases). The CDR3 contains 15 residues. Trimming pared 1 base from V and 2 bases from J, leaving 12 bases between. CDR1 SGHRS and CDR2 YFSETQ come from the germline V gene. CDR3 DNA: TGCGCCAGCAGCTTGAGAGGGCAGGGCAACTATGGCTACACCTTC. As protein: CASSLRGQGNYGYTF. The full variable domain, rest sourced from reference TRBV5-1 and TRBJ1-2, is KAGVTQTPRYLIKTRGQQVTLSCSPISGHRSVSWYQQTPGQGLQFLFEYFSETQRNKGNFPGRFSGRQFSNSRSEMNVSTLELGDSALYLCASSLRGQGNYGYTFGSGTRLTVV.

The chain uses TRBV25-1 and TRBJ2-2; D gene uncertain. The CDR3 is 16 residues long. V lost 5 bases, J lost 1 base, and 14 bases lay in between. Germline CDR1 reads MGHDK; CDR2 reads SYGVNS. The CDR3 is CASSPGRAWNTGELFF. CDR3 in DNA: TGTGCCAGCAGTCCAGGTCGCGCTTGGAACACCGGGGAGCTGTTTTTT.